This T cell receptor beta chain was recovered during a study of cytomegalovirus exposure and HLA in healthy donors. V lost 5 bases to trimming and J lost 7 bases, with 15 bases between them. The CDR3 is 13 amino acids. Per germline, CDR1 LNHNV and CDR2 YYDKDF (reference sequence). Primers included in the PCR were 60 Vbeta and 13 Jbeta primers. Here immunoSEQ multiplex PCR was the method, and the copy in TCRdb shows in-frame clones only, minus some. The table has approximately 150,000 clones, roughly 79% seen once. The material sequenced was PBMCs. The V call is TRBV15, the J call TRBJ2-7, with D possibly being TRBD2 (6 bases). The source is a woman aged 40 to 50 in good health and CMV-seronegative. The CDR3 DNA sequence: TGTGCCACCAGCCAGTTTGCAGGGAGGGAGCAGTACTTC. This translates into CATSQFAGREQYF.